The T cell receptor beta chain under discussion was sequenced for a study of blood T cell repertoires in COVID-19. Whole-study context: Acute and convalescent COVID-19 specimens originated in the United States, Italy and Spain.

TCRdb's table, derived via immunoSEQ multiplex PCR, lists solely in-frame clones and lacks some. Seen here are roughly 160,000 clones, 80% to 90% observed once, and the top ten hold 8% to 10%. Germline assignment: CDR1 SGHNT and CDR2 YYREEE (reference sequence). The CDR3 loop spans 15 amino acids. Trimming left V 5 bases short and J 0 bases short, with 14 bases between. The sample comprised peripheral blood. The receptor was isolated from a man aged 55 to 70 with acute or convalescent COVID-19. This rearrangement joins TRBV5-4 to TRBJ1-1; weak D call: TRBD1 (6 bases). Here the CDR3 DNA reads TGTGCCAGCAGTCCCAGGGGAAACCTGAACACTGAAGCTTTCTTT. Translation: CASSPRGNLNTEAFF.